One sample yielded the 28 T cell receptor beta chains listed below, sequenced in a study of PD-1 blockade in classical Hodgkin lymphoma. Each patient relapsed following autologous stem cell transplantation, and prior brentuximab vedotin exposure differed. The method was immunoSEQ multiplex PCR; TCRdb's version includes in-frame clones alone and lacks a portion of them. The sample includes about 110,000 clones, approximately 90% seen only once; the top ten take 20%. The material was peripheral blood mononuclear cells (PBMCs), obtained before the second cycle of nivolumab. The receptor source for this set is a human donor with classical Hodgkin lymphoma.

This clone appeared once. This chain joins TRBV19 and TRBJ2-3; tentatively, D is TRBD2 (5 bases). V shed 5 bases and J shed 6 bases, with 24 bases lying between them. This CDR3 spans 17 amino acids. Germline CDR1 is LNHDA and CDR2 is SQIVND (reference sequence). For the CDR3, the DNA is TGTGCCAGTAGTTCGAACGGGAACTACCCCTCTCTGGATACGCAGTATTTT. Encoded protein: CASSSNGNYPSLDTQYF.

The chain has TRBV4-3 and TRBJ2-1, with 13 positions matching TRBD2. Trimming took 2 bases from V and 9 from J; bases not matched to a gene: 13. Per the germline V gene, CDR1 is LGHNA and CDR2 is YSLEER. This CDR3 is built from 18 residues. The CDR3 loop is CASSQKAPGTSGIVEQFF. For the CDR3, the DNA is TGCGCCAGCAGCCAAAAGGCGCCAGGGACTAGCGGGATTGTTGAGCAGTTCTTC.

The V and J genes are TRBV15 and TRBJ2-5; 8 nucleotides agree with TRBD2. CDR3 length: 15 residues. The V gene end was trimmed by 5 bases and the J gene end by 5 bases; junction bases not matched to a gene: 10. The germline gives CDR1 LNHNV, CDR2 YYDKDF (reference sequence). The CDR3 bases are TGTGCCACCAGCGGTGGAGCGGGAGAGGCGGAGACCCAGTACTTC. Protein product: CATSGGAGEAETQYF.

The J gene is TRBJ2-3, the V gene TRBV7-9, with D possibly called TRBD1 or TRBD2 (5 bases each). The CDR3 is 17 residues long. From germline, CDR1 is SEHNR and CDR2 FQNEAQ (reference sequence). Trimming removed 3 bases from V and 4 bases from J, with 20 bases in between. This chain's CDR3 is CASSFSSGNEGPDTQYF. The CDR3 DNA follows: TGTGCCAGCAGCTTTTCATCAGGGAACGAGGGCCCAGATACGCAGTATTTT.

This clone was found a few times. The chain links TRBV5-1 to TRBJ1-2; D unresolved. The CDR3 covers 13 residues. Trimming took off 1 base at V and 4 bases at J, with 8 bases between the two ends. Germline loops: CDR1 SGHRS, CDR2 YFSETQ. This CDR3 reads CASSLTASYGYTF. The DNA of the CDR3 is TGCGCCAGCAGCTTGACAGCTAGCTATGGCTACACCTTC.

The chain has TRBV4-3 and TRBJ2-2; D gene ambiguous. CDR3 length: 14 residues. Per germline, CDR1 LGHNA and CDR2 YSLEER. Trimming took off 2 bases at V and 4 bases at J, with 8 bases between the two ends. The CDR3 region has the DNA TGCGCCAGCAGCCAACCGGGTCTCACCGGGGAGCTGTTTTTT. Translating it yields CASSQPGLTGELFF.

This sequence joins TRBV7-2 and TRBJ2-1; no reliable D call. V was trimmed by 0 bases and J by 13 bases, leaving 10 bases between them. The CDR3 has 12 residues. Germline lookup yields CDR1 SGHTA and CDR2 FQGNSA. In DNA form, the CDR3 reads TGTGCCAGCAGCTTAGCGCCCGACCGACAGTTCTTC. This encodes CASSLAPDRQFF. The complete variable domain, with remaining parts taken from reference TRBV7-2 and TRBJ2-1, reads GAGVSQSPSNKVTEKGKDVELRCDPISGHTALYWYRQSLGQGLEFLIYFQGNSAPDKSGLPSDRFSAERTGGSVSTLTIQRTQQEDSAVYLCASSLAPDRQFFGPGTRLTVL.

The rearrangement uses TRBV9 and TRBJ1-1, with D maybe TRBD1 (6 bases). V lost 0 bases, J lost 5 bases, and 20 bases lay in between. Germline CDR1 SGDLS, CDR2 YYNGEE. CDR3 length equals 17 residues. The CDR3 loop reads CASSVDFFVQGRTEAFF. The CDR3 DNA reads as TGTGCCAGCAGCGTAGATTTCTTTGTACAGGGAAGGACTGAAGCTTTCTTT.

The chain recombines TRBV28 with TRBJ2-1, with 9 bases that match TRBD2. The germline gives CDR1 MDHEN, CDR2 SYDVKM. The CDR3 has 16 amino acids. V lost 6 bases and J lost 7; bases outside the gene matches: 13. The CDR3 DNA reads as TGTGCCAGCAGCTCAACGCGGGGGGGCTTTTATAATGAGCAGTTCTTC. Amino acids: CASSSTRGGFYNEQFF. Based on the CDR3 plus reference TRBV28 and TRBJ2-1, the full variable domain is DVKVTQSSRYLVKRTGEKVFLECVQDMDHENMFWYRQDPGLGLRLIYFSYDVKMKEKGDIPEGYSVSREKKERFSLILESASTNQTSMYLCASSSTRGGFYNEQFFGPGTRLTVL.

The chain links TRBV6-5 to TRBJ2-7, with 9 bases identical to TRBD1. The V segment lost 7 bases and the J segment 4 bases; nucleotides outside the gene matches: 2. CDR1 and CDR2 (germline): MNHEY, SVGAGI. This CDR3 has 12 amino acids. The DNA of the CDR3 is TGTGCCAGCAAGGACAGGGGTTACGAGCAGTACTTC. As protein: CASKDRGYEQYF.

The chain is built from TRBV7-6 and TRBJ1-1; tentative D call: TRBD1 (5 bases). Trimming took 3 bases from V and 8 from J, leaving 10 bases between them. This CDR3 spans 12 amino acids. Germline CDR1 reads SGHVS; CDR2 reads FNYEAQ. DNA of the CDR3: TGTGCCAGCAGCTTGCAGGGTCAGGAAGCTTTCTTT. Protein sequence: CASSLQGQEAFF.

This chain uses TRBV28 with TRBJ2-1; a possible D gene is TRBD2 (5 bases). The germline V gene has CDR1 MDHEN and CDR2 SYDVKM. There are 12 residues in the CDR3. V lost 3 bases and J lost 8, with 8 bases in between. CDR3 bases: TGTGCCAGCAGTTTGATCGGGGATGAGCAGTTCTTC. Translation gives CASSLIGDEQFF.

V is TRBV27 and J is TRBJ2-2, with D possibly TRBD2 on 6 matching bases. The CDR3 has 16 residues. The V end lost 3 bases, the J end lost 4 bases, and 15 bases lay between the germline ends. Germline-derived CDR1 and CDR2 are MNHEY and SMNVEV (reference sequence). The CDR3 region is CASSFLGLPATGELFF. CDR3 DNA sequence: TGTGCCAGCAGTTTCCTGGGACTCCCGGCCACCGGGGAGCTGTTTTTT.

V gene TRBV5-6 combines with J gene TRBJ2-5; D not certain. Germline CDR1 is SGHDT and CDR2 is YYEEEE. The CDR3 is made up of 12 amino acids. The V end was cut by 3 bases, the J end by 2 bases, with 5 bases between. CDR3 amino acids: CASSSLQETQYF. The CDR3 region has the DNA TGTGCCAGCAGCTCGCTTCAAGAGACCCAGTACTTC.

The table lists this clone with a count of one. The CDR3 region has the DNA TGTGCCAGTGGGACAGGGTTTACCGGGGAGCTGTTTTTT. Translating gives CASGTGFTGELFF. This chain connects TRBV6-1 to TRBJ2-2; 9 positions agree with TRBD1. V lost 9 bases and J lost 5; bases outside the gene matches: 4. This CDR3 has 13 residues. Germline values: CDR1 MNHNS, CDR2 SASEGT.

The chain has TRBV28 and TRBJ1-1; D not certain. Germline CDR1 is MDHEN and CDR2 is SYDVKM. CDR3 length: 12 amino acids. CDR3 nucleotide sequence: TGTGGGGTGAGCACCGGCAACACTGAAGCTTTCTTT. Its protein product is CGVSTGNTEAFF.

The chain links TRBV28 to TRBJ1-1; tentatively, D is TRBD1 (5 bases). V lost 3 bases, J lost 7 bases, and 18 bases lay in between. This CDR3 has 15 amino acids. CDR1 is MDHEN and CDR2 is SYDVKM in the germline V gene. The chain's CDR3 is CASSFNKGKGYEAFF. The CDR3 DNA follows: TGTGCCAGCAGTTTCAATAAGGGGAAAGGCTATGAAGCTTTCTTT.

The rearrangement joins TRBV5-6 to TRBJ1-1; no firm D call. Germline CDR1 and CDR2: SGHDT and YYEEEE. Trimming stripped 1 base from V and 3 bases from J, with 10 bases between. This CDR3 has 14 amino acids. CDR3 amino acids: CASSLFDGHTEAFF. CDR3 DNA sequence: TGTGCCAGCAGCTTGTTCGACGGTCACACTGAAGCTTTCTTT.

The chain couples TRBV29-1 to TRBJ2-7; 8 bases match TRBD1. Looked up from germline, CDR1 is SQVTM and CDR2 is ANQGSEA. CDR3 length: 13 residues. J lost 1 base, V lost 7 bases, and 6 bases had no gene match. CDR3 nucleotide sequence: TGCAGCGCAGGACAGGGCCCTTCCTACGAGCAGTACTTC. Its protein is CSAGQGPSYEQYF.

The sample holds one count of this clone. In DNA form, the CDR3 reads TGTGCCAGCAGCCGAGCACCGGGAAAGCAAGCTTTCTTT. As protein: CASSRAPGKQAFF. V gene TRBV5-6 combines with J gene TRBJ1-1; D not resolved. This CDR3 comprises 13 residues. The V and J ends lost 4 bases and 9 bases respectively, with 16 bases between them. Germline lookup yields CDR1 SGHDT and CDR2 YYEEEE.

The rearrangement joins TRBV7-2 to TRBJ1-2, with 8 bases matching TRBD1. The CDR3 totals 13 residues. V was pared by 5 bases and J by 6 bases, with 5 bases of the junction left unmatched. Germline V CDR1 and CDR2: SGHTA, FQGNSA. The CDR3 sequence: CASSLGQGNGYTF. The CDR3 DNA reads TGTGCCAGCAGCCTCGGACAGGGAAATGGCTACACCTTC.

The chain uses TRBV7-9 and TRBJ2-7; TRBD1 might be the D (6 bases). The V end lost 2 bases, the J end lost 1 base, and 9 bases lay between the germline ends. Germline lookup yields CDR1 SEHNR and CDR2 FQNEAQ (reference sequence). The CDR3 is made up of 14 amino acids. CDR3 region: CASSLSGQSYEQYF. CDR3 nucleotide sequence: TGTGCCAGCAGCTTATCCGGACAGTCCTACGAGCAGTACTTC. Filled out from reference TRBV7-9 and TRBJ2-7, the complete variable domain reads DTGVSQNPRHKITKRGQNVTFRCDPISEHNRLYWYRQTLGQGPEFLTYFQNEAQLEKSRLLSDRFSAERPKGSFSTLEIQRTEQGDSAMYLCASSLSGQSYEQYFGPGTRLTVT.

The chain couples TRBV10-3 to TRBJ2-3; 12 bases are a match to TRBD1. The V gene's germline CDR1 is ENHRY and CDR2 SYGVKD. This CDR3 is 16 amino acids long. The ends lost 3 bases at V and 5 bases at J; junction bases unmatched: 6. The CDR3 sequence: CAISDPGQGARDTQYF. Written as DNA, the CDR3 is TGTGCCATCAGTGACCCGGGACAGGGGGCGCGAGATACGCAGTATTTT.

This chain joins TRBV28 and TRBJ1-1, with 7 bases that match TRBD1. The CDR3 totals 12 residues. J was trimmed by 8 bases and V by 3 bases; bases with no gene match: 3. CDR1 and CDR2 (germline): MDHEN, SYDVKM. Here the CDR3 DNA reads TGTGCCAGCAGTTTTGAGGGGGCGGAAGCTTTCTTT. Its translation is CASSFEGAEAFF.

CDR3 nucleotide sequence: TGTGCCAGCTCACCTGTCGGAACCGTCAATGAGCAGTTCTTC. Its translation: CASSPVGTVNEQFF. The chain uses TRBV18 and TRBJ2-1; D call uncertain. CDR1 is KGHSH, CDR2 LQKENI, per germline. CDR3 length: 14 residues. Trimming pared 3 bases from V and 6 bases from J, leaving 12 bases between.

The V and J genes are TRBV19 and TRBJ2-1; D not certain. V gave up 2 bases and J gave up 4 bases, with 3 bases separating them. The CDR3 totals 12 residues. Germline CDR1 LNHDA, CDR2 SQIVND (reference sequence). The CDR3 nucleotides read TGTGCCAGTAGTATACAATACAATGAGCAGTTCTTC. This encodes CASSIQYNEQFF.

This chain's CDR3 is CASRSMRGPSGNTIYF. CDR3 coding DNA: TGTGCCAGCAGATCAATGCGGGGACCCTCTGGAAACACCATATATTTT. This chain links TRBV11-2 with TRBJ1-3; possible D gene TRBD1, 5 bases. The V end lost 6 bases, the J end lost 0 bases, and 15 bases lay between the germline ends. Germline V gene sequence: CDR1 SGHAT, CDR2 FQNNGV. CDR3 length equals 16 residues.

This chain connects TRBV30 to TRBJ2-7, with unresolved D. From germline, CDR1 is GTSNPN and CDR2 SVGIG (reference sequence). This CDR3 has 11 residues. V was trimmed by 5 bases and J by 4 bases, leaving 9 bases between them. The CDR3 DNA reads TGTGCCTGGTCCTTATTATACGAGCAGTACTTC. Its translation is CAWSLLYEQYF.